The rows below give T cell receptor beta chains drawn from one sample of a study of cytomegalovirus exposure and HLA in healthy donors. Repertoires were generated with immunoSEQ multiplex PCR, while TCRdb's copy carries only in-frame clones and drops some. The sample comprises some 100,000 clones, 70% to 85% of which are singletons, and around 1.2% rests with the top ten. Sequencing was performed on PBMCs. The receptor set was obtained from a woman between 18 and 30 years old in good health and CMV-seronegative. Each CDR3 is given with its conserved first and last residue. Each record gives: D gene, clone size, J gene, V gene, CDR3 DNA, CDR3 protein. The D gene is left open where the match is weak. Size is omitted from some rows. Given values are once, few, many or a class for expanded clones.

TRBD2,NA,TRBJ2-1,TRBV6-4,TGTGCCAGCAGTAAGCTAGCGGGAGGCGGGGATGAGCAGTTCTTC,CASSKLAGGGDEQFF
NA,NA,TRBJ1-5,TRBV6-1,TGTGCCAGCAGTGACCGCATGAGTGGAGGGCCGGGTCAGCCCCAGCATTTT,CASSDRMSGGPGQPQHF
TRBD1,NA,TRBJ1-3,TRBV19,TGTGCCAGTAGGGGACAGCTCTCTGGAAACACCATATATTTT,CASRGQLSGNTIYF
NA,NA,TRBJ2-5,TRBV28,TGTGCCAGCAGTCTCCCCAGGGGGAGGTTTGAGACCCAGTACTTC,CASSLPRGRFETQYF
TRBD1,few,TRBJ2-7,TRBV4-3,TGCGCCAGCAGCCAACTGGTTGGACAGGGGCCTTTATATAAACTCTACGAGCAGTACTTC,CASSQLVGQGPLYKLYEQYF
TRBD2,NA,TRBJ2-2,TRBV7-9,TGTGCCAGCAGCTTTTTAGCGGGGGACACCGGGGAGCTGTTTTTT,CASSFLAGDTGELFF
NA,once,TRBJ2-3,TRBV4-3,TGCGCCAGCAGCCAAGAAATTGAGGACTACCCCACAGATACGCAGTATTTT,CASSQEIEDYPTDTQYF
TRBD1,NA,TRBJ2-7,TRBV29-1,TGCAGCGTAGATCAAGCCGGGACAGGGAGCTACGAGCAGTACTTC,CSVDQAGTGSYEQYF
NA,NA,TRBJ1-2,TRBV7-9,TGTGCCAGTCACCTTCTGGGCCAAGAAGCTAACTATGGCTACACCTTC,CASHLLGQEANYGYTF
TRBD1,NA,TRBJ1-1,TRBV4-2,TGTGCCAGCAGCCAAGGGCCTACAGGGGTTAACACTGAAGCTTTCTTT,CASSQGPTGVNTEAFF
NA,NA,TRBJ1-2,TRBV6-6,TGTGCCAGCAGTTACGGACAAGGGGATGGCTACACCTTC,CASSYGQGDGYTF
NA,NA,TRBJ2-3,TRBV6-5,TGTGCCAGCAGTAGTCGACGTCGGGGCACAGATACGCAGTATTTT,CASSSRRRGTDTQYF
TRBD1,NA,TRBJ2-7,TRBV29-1,TGCAGCGTTGAAGGACAGGGCGGCGAGCAGTACTTC,CSVEGQGGEQYF
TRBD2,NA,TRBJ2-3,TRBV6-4,TGTGCCAGCAGTGATGGAGCGGGAGATACAGATACGCAGTATTTT,CASSDGAGDTDTQYF
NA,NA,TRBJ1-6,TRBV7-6,TGTGCCAGCAGCTTACAGGGCAGCTCCTATAATTCACCCCTCCACTTT,CASSLQGSSYNSPLHF
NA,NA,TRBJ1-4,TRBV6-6,TGTGCCAGCAGTTGGGTGGGAGGCAGTCTTAATGAAAAACTGTTTTTT,CASSWVGGSLNEKLFF
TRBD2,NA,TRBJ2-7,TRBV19,TGTGCCAGTAGCCAGGGCGCGGGGGACGAGCAGTACTTC,CASSQGAGDEQYF
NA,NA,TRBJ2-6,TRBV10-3,TGTGCCATCAGGGACAGCTCTGGGGCCAACGTCCTGACTTTC,CAIRDSSGANVLTF
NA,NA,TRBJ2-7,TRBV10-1,TGCGCCACGGTAGGAGAAACTAGCTCCTACGAGCAGTACTTC,CATVGETSSYEQYF
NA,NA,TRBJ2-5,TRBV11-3,TGTGCCAGCAGCCCCAGGGACTCCCAAGAGACCCAGTACTTC,CASSPRDSQETQYF
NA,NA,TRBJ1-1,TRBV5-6,TGTGCCAGCAGCCGGGGGGGGGCCACTGAAGCTTTCTTT,CASSRGGATEAFF
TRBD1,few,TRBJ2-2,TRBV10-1,TGCGCCAGCAGTGCCCGGGACAGGGTTTTCGGGGAGCTGTTTTTT,CASSARDRVFGELFF
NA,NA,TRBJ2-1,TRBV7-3,TGTGCCAGCAGCTTAACAGCGCCCACCGACAATGAGCAGTTCTTC,CASSLTAPTDNEQFF
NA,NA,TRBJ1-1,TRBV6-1,TGTGCCAGCAGTGTGAGCAGGGTCGAGACTGAAGCTTTCTTT,CASSVSRVETEAFF
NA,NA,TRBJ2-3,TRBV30,TGTGCCTGGAGTTATTCCACAGATACGCAGTATTTT,CAWSYSTDTQYF
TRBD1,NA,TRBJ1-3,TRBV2,TGTGCCAGCAGTCTTGTGGACAGGGGGCCTGGAAACACCATATATTTT,CASSLVDRGPGNTIYF
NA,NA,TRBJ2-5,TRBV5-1,TGCGCCAGCAGCCAGCGGGTCGGGCAGGAGACCCAGTACTTC,CASSQRVGQETQYF
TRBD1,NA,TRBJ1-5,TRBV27,TGTGCCAGCAGTCCCCGGACAGGGTACAATCAGCCCCAGCATTTT,CASSPRTGYNQPQHF
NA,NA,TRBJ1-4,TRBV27,TGTGCCAGCAGCACACAGGTTGCCGAAAAACTGTTTTTT,CASSTQVAEKLFF
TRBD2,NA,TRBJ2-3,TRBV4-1,TGCGCCAGCAGCCAAGCCGGACTAGCGGGGGACAGTTACACAGATACGCAGTATTTT,CASSQAGLAGDSYTDTQYF
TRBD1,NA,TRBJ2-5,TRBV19,TGTGCCAGTAGTATAGGACAGGGGGTCAGAGAGACCCAGTACTTC,CASSIGQGVRETQYF
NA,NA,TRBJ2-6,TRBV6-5,TGTGCCAGCCGGAGCTCTGGGGCCAACGTCCTGACTTTC,CASRSSGANVLTF
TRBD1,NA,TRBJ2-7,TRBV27,TGTGCCAGCAGTGAATACCGGGACAGGGGACCTTCGCTCACCTACGAGCAGTACTTC,CASSEYRDRGPSLTYEQYF
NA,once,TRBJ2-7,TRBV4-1,TGCGCCAGCAGCCAAGACGGTAAAGGGGAAGCCTACGAGCAGTACTTC,CASSQDGKGEAYEQYF
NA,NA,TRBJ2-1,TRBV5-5,TGTGCCAGCAGCTTGATGGGACTTTACAATGAGCAGTTCTTC,CASSLMGLYNEQFF
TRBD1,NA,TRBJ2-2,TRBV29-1,TGCAGCGTTGAGGCAGGGGGCGGCGGGGAGCTGTTTTTT,CSVEAGGGGELFF
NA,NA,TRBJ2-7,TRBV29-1,TGCAGCGTTCTGACGGACACGACCTACGAGCAGTACTTC,CSVLTDTTYEQYF
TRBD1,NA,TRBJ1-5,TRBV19,TGTGCCAGTAGTGTAACGACAGGGGGCCTGGTTGTAAACAATCAGCCCCAGCATTTT,CASSVTTGGLVVNNQPQHF
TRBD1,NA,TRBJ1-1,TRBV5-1,TGCGCCAGCGCCTGGACAGGGGGTGGGAACACTGAAGCTTTCTTT,CASAWTGGGNTEAFF
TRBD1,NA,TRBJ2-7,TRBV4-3,TGCGCCAGCAGCCAAGAAGGGGGGGACAGGGCCTACGAGCAGTACTTC,CASSQEGGDRAYEQYF